The clone carrying this T cell receptor (beta chain) was seen ten or more times. This sample is part of a study of T cells after yellow fever vaccination. TCRdb recomputed calls from the 5' RACE reads with MiXCR, one row per CDR3 protein. The repertoire holds roughly 32,000 distinct CDR3 sequences, with less than 8% as singletons. The germline V gene has CDR1 LGHNA and CDR2 YSLEER. The CDR3 has 13 amino acids. Trimming pared 1 base from V and 4 bases from J, leaving 5 bases between. The gene calls are TRBV4-3 and TRBJ1-5; no clear D gene. The receptor comes from a young man who received the YFV17D yellow fever vaccine. The starting material was PBMCs, either bulk or a sorted T-cell subset (CD4+, CD8+, memory, or dextramer-sorted; not recorded which), obtained on the day of the first yellow fever vaccination. CDR3 region: CASSQGENQPQHF. CDR3 sequence (DNA): TGCGCCAGCAGCCAAGGAGAGAATCAGCCCCAGCATTTT.